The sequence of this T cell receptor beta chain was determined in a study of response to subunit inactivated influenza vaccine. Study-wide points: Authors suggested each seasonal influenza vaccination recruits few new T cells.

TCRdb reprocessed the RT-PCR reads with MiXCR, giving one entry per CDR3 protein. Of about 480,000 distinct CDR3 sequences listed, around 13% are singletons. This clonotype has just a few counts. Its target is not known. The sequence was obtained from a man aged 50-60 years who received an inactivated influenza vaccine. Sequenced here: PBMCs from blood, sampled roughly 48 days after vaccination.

The CDR3 protein is CASSSLWGVQETQYF. The CDR3 bases are TGCGCCAGCAGCTCCCTTTGGGGGGTCCAAGAGACCCAGTACTTC. The rearrangement uses TRBV5-1 and TRBJ2-5; possibly TRBD2 for D (6 bases). The CDR3 totals 15 residues. V lost 3 bases and J 1 base, leaving 13 bases between the germline ends. Germline assignment: CDR1 SGHRS and CDR2 YFSETQ.